The clone carrying this T cell receptor beta chain was picked up many times. Unique molecular identifiers featured in how the TCRbeta library was prepared. From the PCR reads, TCRdb called clonotypes with MiXCR, one entry per CDR3 protein. The table has about 190,000 distinct CDR3 sequences, approximately 6.8% seen once. The sample is drawn from a study of T-cell reconstitution after alpha-beta-depleted transplantation in children. V was trimmed by 7 bases and J by 0 bases, leaving 16 bases between them. The CDR3 runs to 16 residues. This sample comprised PBMCs from the stem cell graft donor, obtained from the stem cell graft. The rearrangement joins TRBV12-3 or TRBV12-4 to TRBJ1-5; D unresolved. This clonotype was sampled from a human donor who donated a stem cell graft to a child with Wiskott-Aldrich syndrome. The CDR3 loop is CASNFGSLYSNQPQHF. For the CDR3, the DNA is TGTGCCAGCAACTTCGGCAGCCTATATAGCAATCAGCCCCAGCATTTT.